This passage covers 12 T cell receptor beta chains from one sample sequenced in a study of blood T cell repertoires in COVID-19. The data were produced by immunoSEQ multiplex PCR, yet TCRdb's version contains in-frame clones alone and is incomplete. The profile shows under 250,000 clones, about four fifths of them singletons. Sequences were obtained from peripheral blood. The receptor source for this set is a woman between 35 and 50 years old with COVID-19, enrolled during active disease.

J is TRBJ1-1 and V is TRBV3-1 (or the pseudogene TRBV3-2); D remains ambiguous. There are 14 residues in the CDR3. The germline V and J ends were trimmed by 2 bases and 11 bases, with 18 bases remaining between them. Germline CDR1 reads LGHDT; CDR2 reads YNNKEL (reference sequence). CDR3: CASSQPRKPLEAFF. The DNA for the CDR3 is TGTGCCAGCAGCCAACCTAGGAAACCCTTGGAGGCTTTCTTT.

On this clone: This sample also contains other DNA sequences that code for the same CDR3. The rearrangement uses TRBV12-3 or TRBV12-4 and TRBJ1-4, with D unresolved. The CDR3 is made up of 12 amino acids. Trimming stripped 3 bases from V and 8 bases from J, with 7 bases between. The CDR3 reads CASSFGREKLFF. The CDR3 region has the DNA TGTGCCAGCAGTTTCGGTCGCGAAAAACTGTTTTTT.

The rearrangement joins TRBV7-2 to TRBJ1-2; unclear D gene. Trimming cost V 1 base and J 4 bases, with 10 bases left between them. This CDR3 is 14 amino acids long. CDR1 and CDR2 (germline): SGHTA, FQGNSA. CDR3 DNA: TGTGCCAGCAGCTTAGTGGAGGGAGGCTATGGCTACACCTTC. It specifies CASSLVEGGYGYTF.

J is TRBJ1-1 and V is TRBV3-1 (or the pseudogene TRBV3-2), with D possibly matching TRBD1 (5 bases). In germline, CDR1 is LGHDT, CDR2 YNNKEL (reference sequence). The CDR3 totals 13 residues. Between the trimmed V and J ends, which lost 7 bases and 2 bases, there was a span of 11 bases. The CDR3 sequence: CASTRGSNTEAFF. The CDR3 DNA reads TGTGCCAGCACAAGGGGCAGCAACACTGAAGCTTTCTTT.

The chain couples TRBV11-3 to TRBJ2-7; 10 bases fit TRBD1. Germline trimming cut 8 bases from V and 5 bases from J; bases unmatched to any gene: 9. Germline V CDR1 and CDR2: SGHNT, YENEEA. The CDR3 has 14 residues. CDR3 sequence reads: CASQNGTGVHEQYF. Written as DNA, the CDR3 is TGTGCCAGCCAGAATGGGACAGGGGTTCACGAGCAGTACTTC.

This chain joins TRBV30 and TRBJ1-2; possibly TRBD1 for D (6 bases). From germline, CDR1 is GTSNPN and CDR2 SVGIG (reference sequence). Trimming cost V 5 bases and J 5 bases, with 15 bases left between them. CDR3 length: 13 amino acids. The CDR3 region has the DNA TGTGCCTGGGCTCCGGGACACAAATATGGCTACACCTTC. Translation gives CAWAPGHKYGYTF.

J is TRBJ1-2 and V is TRBV5-4; perhaps TRBD1 as D (6 bases). The CDR3 has 13 residues. Germline values: CDR1 SGHNT, CDR2 YYREEE (reference sequence). Trimming cost V 0 bases and J 8 bases, with 11 bases left between them. The CDR3 spells CASSLGQVQGYTF. The DNA of the CDR3 is TGTGCCAGCAGCTTGGGACAGGTGCAAGGCTACACCTTC.

The V gene is TRBV5-6, the J gene TRBJ1-1; D remains unclear. Germline CDR1 SGHDT, CDR2 YYEEEE. The CDR3 contains 11 residues. V lost 0 bases and J 8 bases, leaving 5 bases between the germline ends. The CDR3 region has the DNA TGTGCCAGCAGCTTGGTGACAGAAGCTTTCTTT. Residues: CASSLVTEAFF.

The chain carries TRBV27 and TRBJ2-3; tentative D call: TRBD1 (8 bases). From germline, CDR1 is MNHEY and CDR2 SMNVEV (reference sequence). The V gene lost 2 bases and the J gene lost 5 bases, with 26 bases spanning the gap. This CDR3 has 19 residues. CDR3 protein: CASSLGDRSWREKEDTQYF. CDR3 in DNA: TGTGCCAGCAGTTTAGGGGACAGGTCATGGCGGGAGAAGGAAGATACGCAGTATTTT.

V usage is TRBV12-3 or TRBV12-4 and J usage is TRBJ1-1; no clear D gene. CDR3 length: 13 residues. Trimming took off 3 bases at V and 1 base at J, with 6 bases between the two ends. The CDR3 nucleotides are TGTGCCAGCAGTTTCGGTGGGAACACTGAAGCTTTCTTT. It yields the protein CASSFGGNTEAFF.

V usage is TRBV18 and J usage is TRBJ1-4, with D uncertain. The CDR3 totals 18 residues. V lost 2 bases to trimming and J lost 0 bases, with 16 bases between them. Germline V CDR1 and CDR2: KGHSH, LQKENI. The CDR3 loop is CASSPAPVDYSTNEKLFF. The CDR3 nucleotides read TGTGCCAGCTCACCAGCCCCCGTAGACTACTCAACTAATGAAAAACTGTTTTTT.

The chain is built from TRBV10-3 and TRBJ1-5; tentative D call: TRBD1 (5 bases). Looked up from germline, CDR1 is ENHRY and CDR2 is SYGVKD. This CDR3 is 13 amino acids long. Between the trimmed V and J ends, which lost 5 bases and 4 bases, there was a span of 9 bases. The CDR3 here is CAISRQLNQPQHF. In DNA, the CDR3 is TGTGCCATCAGTCGACAGTTGAATCAGCCCCAGCATTTT.